The rows below give T cell receptor beta chains drawn from one sample of a study of regulatory T cells in long-lasting Graves disease. TCRdb itself ran the multiplex PCR reads through MiXCR, one entry per CDR3 protein. The repertoire has about 560,000 distinct CDR3 sequences, about 16% of them found once; the top ten carry 12%. The same specimen was also included in a second study, on T cells in Graves' hyperthyroidism and ophthalmopathy.

The material sequenced was peripheral blood mononuclear cells (PBMCs), taken at new diagnosis, from a patient treated with antithyroid drugs. These receptor sequences come from a man in his late teens or twenties with Graves disease. Both conserved end residues are part of each CDR3. A D gene is named only where the DNA matches it firmly. Rows may omit the clone size; those that give it use once, few, many or a size class.

J,V,size,D,DNA,CDR3
TRBJ1-6,TRBV12-3/TRBV12-4,-,-,TGTGCCAGCAGTCAGGGGCTTCGATCACCCCTCCACTTT,CASSQGLRSPLHF
TRBJ2-7,TRBV7-3,many,TRBD1,TGTGCCAGCAGCTCGGGACAGGCGAACGAGCAGTACTTC,CASSSGQANEQYF
TRBJ2-5,TRBV20-1,few,-,TGCAGTGCTCGACGGGAGCGGTGGTGGAACCAAGAGACCCAGTACTTC,CSARRERWWNQETQYF
TRBJ2-6,TRBV19,-,-,TGTGCCACTACTCTGGGCCCCGGGGCTGGGGCCAACGTCCTGACTTTC,CATTLGPGAGANVLTF
TRBJ1-2,TRBV15,few,TRBD1,TGTGCCACCAGCATTCACACAGGGGATGGCTACACCTTC,CATSIHTGDGYTF
TRBJ1-3,TRBV28,few,-,TGTGCCAGCAGAAAAAGCTCTGGAAACACCATATATTTT,CASRKSSGNTIYF
TRBJ2-5,TRBV2,many,TRBD2,TGTGCCAGCAGTCCGGGACTAGCACCGGAGACCCAGTACTTC,CASSPGLAPETQYF
TRBJ2-5,TRBV2,-,TRBD2,TGTGCCAGCAGACAGACTAGCGGGATACAAGAGACCCAGTACTTC,CASRQTSGIQETQYF
TRBJ2-3,TRBV27,many,-,TGTGCCATACAAGCGCAAGATACGCAGTATTTT,CAIQAQDTQYF
TRBJ2-3,TRBV6-2/TRBV6-3,few,-,TGTGCCAGCAACCGCGGCCCTAGCACAGATACGCAGTATTTT,CASNRGPSTDTQYF
TRBJ2-1,TRBV10-3,few,TRBD2,TGTGCCATCAGTGAACCCCCCAATAGCGGGGCCCTCTACAATGAGCAGTTCTTC,CAISEPPNSGALYNEQFF
TRBJ2-7,TRBV6-2/TRBV6-3,many,-,TGTGCCAGCAGCTCCCCCTGGGAAAACGGTTACGAGCAGTACTTC,CASSSPWENGYEQYF
TRBJ2-5,TRBV6-1,-,TRBD1,TGTGCCAGCAGACGGACAGGGGTGGGGACCCAGTACTTC,CASRRTGVGTQYF
TRBJ1-1,TRBV20-1,many,TRBD1,TGCAGTGCTACGACAGGGAGCGCTTTCTTT,CSATTGSAFF
TRBJ2-7,TRBV30,many,-,TGTGCCTGGAGTGTTGGCAGTAGCTCCTACGAGCAGTACTTC,CAWSVGSSSYEQYF
TRBJ1-1,TRBV19,many,-,TGTGCCAGTAATGAGCACAGGGTGACCCTTCCCGGCACTGAAGCTTTCTTT,CASNEHRVTLPGTEAFF
TRBJ2-7,TRBV30,few,-,TGTGCCTGGAGCGACGAGGCGGATTACTCCTACGAGCAGTACTTC,CAWSDEADYSYEQYF
TRBJ2-2,TRBV20-1,-,-,TGCAGTGCTAGATCCCGACAGTTCACCGGGGAGCTGTTTTTT,CSARSRQFTGELFF
TRBJ2-7,TRBV20-1,many,-,TGCAGCCCAGCCTCATCCCACTACGAGCAGTACTTC,CSPASSHYEQYF
TRBJ1-5,TRBV28,many,-,TGTGCCAGCAGTTTGGGTTACTTACCCCGGCCCCAGCATTTT,CASSLGYLPRPQHF
TRBJ2-7,TRBV5-1,few,TRBD1,TGCGCCAGCAGCGCCGGGACAGGGCGCGACGAGCAGTACTTC,CASSAGTGRDEQYF
TRBJ2-7,TRBV15,-,-,TGTGCCACCAGCCGCTCGGGGGCCTACGAGCAGTACTTC,CATSRSGAYEQYF
TRBJ2-1,TRBV20-1,-,TRBD2,TGCAGTGCTAGGGGTACAGGGGACAGGGGACTAGCGGGAGGTCATGAGCAGTTCTTC,CSARGTGDRGLAGGHEQFF
TRBJ2-3,TRBV11-2,many,-,TGTGCCAGCAGCTTAGAACGGACCACAGATACGCAGTATTTT,CASSLERTTDTQYF
TRBJ2-3,TRBV27,-,-,TGTGCCAGCACTGACTATGGGGCAGATACGCAGTATTTT,CASTDYGADTQYF
TRBJ2-3,TRBV2,many,TRBD1,TGTGCCAGCAGGGACAGGGTAATAGATACGCAGTATTTT,CASRDRVIDTQYF
TRBJ1-1,TRBV2,few,-,TGTGCCAGCAGTTACTTAAGGGACGCTCGTTGCACTGAAGCTTTCTTT,CASSYLRDARCTEAFF
TRBJ2-3,TRBV29-1,few,-,TGCAGCGTCGATCCTACTAGCACAGATACGCAGTATTTT,CSVDPTSTDTQYF
TRBJ1-4,TRBV6-1,many,-,TGTGCCAGCAGTGAAGGTTGGGGGCGCAATGAAAAACTGTTTTTT,CASSEGWGRNEKLFF
TRBJ2-3,TRBV5-4,once,TRBD2,TGTGCCAGCAGCTTGGGAGGACTAGCGGGAGGGGTCCCAGATACGCAGTATTTT,CASSLGGLAGGVPDTQYF
TRBJ1-5,TRBV18,many,-,TGTGCCAGCTCGACGAGGGAAGATCAGCCCCAGCATTTT,CASSTREDQPQHF
TRBJ2-3,TRBV29-1,few,TRBD2,TGCAGCGGGGTGGGACTAGCGGGAGGCACAGATACGCAGTATTTT,CSGVGLAGGTDTQYF
TRBJ1-5,TRBV5-1,many,TRBD1,TGTGCCAGCTCACTCGGGACAGGCGGTCAGCCCCAGCATTTT,CASSLGTGGQPQHF
TRBJ2-2,TRBV5-1,-,TRBD2,TGCGCCAGCAGCGCGGCTAGCGGAAGGAACACCGGGGAGCTGTTTTTT,CASSAASGRNTGELFF
TRBJ1-3,TRBV30,few,-,TGTGCGCTCGAGGGGTTCTCTGGAAACACCATATATTTT,CALEGFSGNTIYF
TRBJ1-2,TRBV6-1,-,-,TGTGCCAGCAGTGAAGAGGGGGGATATAACTATGGCTACACCTTC,CASSEEGGYNYGYTF
TRBJ2-5,TRBV3-1,-,-,TGTGCCAGCAGCGCCGCCCACGGAGGGGGAGAGACCCAGTACTTC,CASSAAHGGGETQYF
TRBJ2-1,TRBV5-1,many,TRBD2,TGCGCCAGCAGGTCGGGGACTAGCGGGAACAATGAGCAGTTCTTC,CASRSGTSGNNEQFF
TRBJ2-3,TRBV30,many,TRBD2,TGTGCCTGGTTCGGGACTAGCGGGAGGTCCACAGATACGCAGTATTTT,CAWFGTSGRSTDTQYF
TRBJ1-1,TRBV7-9,-,-,TGTGCCAGCAGCTTAATCTTGGGGGAGGGCACTGAAGCTTTCTTT,CASSLILGEGTEAFF
TRBJ2-3,TRBV7-3,many,-,TGTGCCAGCAGCTTTACTCCCTCCCCGGGGGGCACAGATACGCAGTATTTT,CASSFTPSPGGTDTQYF
TRBJ2-2,TRBV19,few,-,TGTGCCACTACACAGGGTCCGGCTAGCACCGGGGAGCTGTTTTTT,CATTQGPASTGELFF